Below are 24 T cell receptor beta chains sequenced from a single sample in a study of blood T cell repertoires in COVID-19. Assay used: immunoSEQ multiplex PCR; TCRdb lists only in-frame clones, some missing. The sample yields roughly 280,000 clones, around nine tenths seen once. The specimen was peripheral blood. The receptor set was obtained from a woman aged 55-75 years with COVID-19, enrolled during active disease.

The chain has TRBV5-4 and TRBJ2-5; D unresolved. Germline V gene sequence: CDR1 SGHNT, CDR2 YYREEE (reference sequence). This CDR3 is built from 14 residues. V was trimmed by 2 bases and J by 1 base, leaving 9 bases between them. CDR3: CASSLVGTQETQYF. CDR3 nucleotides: TGTGCCAGCAGCTTAGTCGGTACCCAAGAGACCCAGTACTTC.

CDR3 amino acids: CASSPRPLAGGGTGELFF. CDR3 sequence (DNA): TGTGCCAGCAGCCCACGACCACTAGCGGGAGGCGGCACCGGGGAGCTGTTTTTT. The chain couples TRBV11-2 to TRBJ2-2; 12 bases match TRBD2. CDR3 size: 18 residues. The germline V gene encodes CDR1 SGHAT and CDR2 FQNNGV. The V gene end was trimmed by 5 bases and the J gene end by 4 bases; junction bases not matched to a gene: 11.

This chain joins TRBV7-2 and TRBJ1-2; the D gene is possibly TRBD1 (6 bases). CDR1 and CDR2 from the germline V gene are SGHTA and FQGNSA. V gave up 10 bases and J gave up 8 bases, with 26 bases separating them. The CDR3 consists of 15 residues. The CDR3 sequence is CATQQPGQRAIGYTF. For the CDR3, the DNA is TGTGCCACCCAACAACCCGGACAGAGGGCTATCGGCTACACCTTC. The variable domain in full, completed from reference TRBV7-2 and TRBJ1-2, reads GAGVSQSPSNKVTEKGKDVELRCDPISGHTALYWYRQSLGQGLEFLIYFQGNSAPDKSGLPSDRFSAERTGGSVSTLTIQRTQQEDSAVYLCATQQPGQRAIGYTFGSGTRLTVV.

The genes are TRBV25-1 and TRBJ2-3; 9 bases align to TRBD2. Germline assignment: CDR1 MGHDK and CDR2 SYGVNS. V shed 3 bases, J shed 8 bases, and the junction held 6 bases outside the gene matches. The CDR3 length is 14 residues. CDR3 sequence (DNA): TGTGCCAGCAGTGACAGGACTAGCGAAGGTACGCAGTATTTT. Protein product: CASSDRTSEGTQYF. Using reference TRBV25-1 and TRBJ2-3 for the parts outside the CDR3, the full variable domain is EADIYQTPRYLVIGTGKKITLECSQTMGHDKMYWYQQDPGMELHLIHYSYGVNSTEKGDLSSESTVSRIRTEHFPLTLESARPSHTSQYLCASSDRTSEGTQYFGPGTRLTVL.

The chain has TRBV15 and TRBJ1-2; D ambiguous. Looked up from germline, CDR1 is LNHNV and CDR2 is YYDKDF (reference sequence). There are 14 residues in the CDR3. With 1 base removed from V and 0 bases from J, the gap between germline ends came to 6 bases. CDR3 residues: CATSRGGTNYGYTF. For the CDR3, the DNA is TGTGCCACCAGCAGAGGAGGGACTAACTATGGCTACACCTTC. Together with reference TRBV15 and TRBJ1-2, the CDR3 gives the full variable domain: DAMVIQNPRYQVTQFGKPVTLSCSQTLNHNVMYWYQQKSSQAPKLLFHYYDKDFNNEADTPDNFQSRRPNTSFCFLDIRSPGLGDTAMYLCATSRGGTNYGYTFGSGTRLTVV.

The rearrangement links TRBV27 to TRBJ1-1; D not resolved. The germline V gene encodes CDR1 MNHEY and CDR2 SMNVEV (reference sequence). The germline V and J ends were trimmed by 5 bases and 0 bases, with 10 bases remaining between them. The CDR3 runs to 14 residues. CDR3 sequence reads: CASSRLDLNTEAFF. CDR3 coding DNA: TGTGCCAGCAGTCGACTTGACCTGAACACTGAAGCTTTCTTT.

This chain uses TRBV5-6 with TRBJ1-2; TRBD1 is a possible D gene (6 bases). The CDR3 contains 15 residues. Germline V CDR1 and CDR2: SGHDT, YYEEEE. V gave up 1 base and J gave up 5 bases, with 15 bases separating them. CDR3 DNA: TGTGCCAGCAGCTTGTGGAAGGGGGATAAATATGGCTACACCTTC. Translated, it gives CASSLWKGDKYGYTF.

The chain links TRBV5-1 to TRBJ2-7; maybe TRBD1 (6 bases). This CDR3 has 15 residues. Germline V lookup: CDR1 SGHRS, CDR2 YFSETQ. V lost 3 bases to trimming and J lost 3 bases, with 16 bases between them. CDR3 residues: CASSWGLDRLYEQYF. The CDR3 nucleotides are TGCGCCAGCAGCTGGGGTTTGGACAGACTCTACGAGCAGTACTTC.

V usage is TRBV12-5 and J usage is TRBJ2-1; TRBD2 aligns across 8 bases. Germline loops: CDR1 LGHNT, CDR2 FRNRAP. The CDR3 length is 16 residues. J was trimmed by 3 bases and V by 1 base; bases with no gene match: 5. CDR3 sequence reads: CASGLASGLNYNEQFF. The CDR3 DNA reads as TGTGCTAGTGGTTTGGCTAGCGGGCTAAACTACAATGAGCAGTTCTTC. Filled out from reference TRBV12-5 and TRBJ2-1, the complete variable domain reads DARVTQTPRHKVTEMGQEVTMRCQPILGHNTVFWYRQTMMQGLELLAYFRNRAPLDDSGMPKDRFSAEMPDATLATLKIQPSEPRDSAVYFCASGLASGLNYNEQFFGPGTRLTVL.

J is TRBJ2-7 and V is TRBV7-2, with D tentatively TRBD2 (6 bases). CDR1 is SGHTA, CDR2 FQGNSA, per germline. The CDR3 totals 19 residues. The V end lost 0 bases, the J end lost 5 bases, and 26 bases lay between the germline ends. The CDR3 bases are TGTGCCAGCAGCTTAGCTTCATGGCCCTCGGGGCGGGAAAGGGACGAGCAGTACTTC. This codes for CASSLASWPSGRERDEQYF.

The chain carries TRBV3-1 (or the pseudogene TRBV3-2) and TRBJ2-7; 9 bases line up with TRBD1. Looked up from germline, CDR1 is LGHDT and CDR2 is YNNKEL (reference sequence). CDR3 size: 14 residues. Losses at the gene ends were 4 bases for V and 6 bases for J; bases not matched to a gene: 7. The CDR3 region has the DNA TGTGCCAGCAGCCCCCGGACAGGGGTAGGCGAGCAGTACTTC. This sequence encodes CASSPRTGVGEQYF.

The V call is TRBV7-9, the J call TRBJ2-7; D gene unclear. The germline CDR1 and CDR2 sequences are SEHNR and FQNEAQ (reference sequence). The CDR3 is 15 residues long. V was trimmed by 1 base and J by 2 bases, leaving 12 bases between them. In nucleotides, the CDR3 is TGTGCCAGCAGCTTAGGTGTCGGCAGCGCCTACGAGCAGTACTTC. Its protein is CASSLGVGSAYEQYF.

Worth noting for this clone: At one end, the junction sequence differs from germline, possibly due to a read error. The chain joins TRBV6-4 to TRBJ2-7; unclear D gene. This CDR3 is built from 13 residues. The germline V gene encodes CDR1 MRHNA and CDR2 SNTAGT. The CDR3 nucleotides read TGTGCCAGCAGTGCCGAGCGATCCTCCGAGCAGTACTTC. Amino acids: CASSAERSSEQYF.

In DNA form, the CDR3 reads TGCGCCAGCAGCCCCGAACGGGAGAGGAACAATGAGCAGTTCTTC. This codes for CASSPERERNNEQFF. V and J are TRBV4-3 and TRBJ2-1, with a tentative D call TRBD2 (6 bases). V was shortened by 4 bases and J by 5 bases, with 15 bases between the two germline ends. Germline assignment: CDR1 LGHNA and CDR2 YSLEER. This CDR3 contains 15 residues.

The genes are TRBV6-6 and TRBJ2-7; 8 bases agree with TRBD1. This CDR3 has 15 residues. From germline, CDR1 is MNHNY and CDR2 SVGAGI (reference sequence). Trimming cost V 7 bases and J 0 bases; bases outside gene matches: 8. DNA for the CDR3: TGTGCCAGCACCGACGGACAGGGTTACTCCTACGAGCAGTACTTC. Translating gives CASTDGQGYSYEQYF.

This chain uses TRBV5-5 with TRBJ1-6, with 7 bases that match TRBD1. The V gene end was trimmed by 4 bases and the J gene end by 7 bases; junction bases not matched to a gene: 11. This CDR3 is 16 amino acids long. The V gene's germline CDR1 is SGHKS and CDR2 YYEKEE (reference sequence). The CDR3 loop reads CASSLTTGAGNSPLHF. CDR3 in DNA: TGTGCCAGCAGCCTCACTACAGGGGCGGGGAATTCACCCCTCCACTTT. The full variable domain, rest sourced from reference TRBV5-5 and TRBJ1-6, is DAGVTQSPTHLIKTRGQQVTLRCSPISGHKSVSWYQQVLGQGPQFIFQYYEKEERGRGNFPDRFSARQFPNYSSELNVNALLLGDSALYLCASSLTTGAGNSPLHFGNGTRLTVT.

CDR3 coding DNA: TGTGCCAGCAGTGATTCTACCTTCTCCTACGAGCAGTACTTC. Translating it yields CASSDSTFSYEQYF. V and J are TRBV25-1 and TRBJ2-7; D is uncertain. Germline loops: CDR1 MGHDK, CDR2 SYGVNS. Deletions cut 3 bases from V and 0 bases from J, with 9 bases between. This CDR3 contains 14 residues.

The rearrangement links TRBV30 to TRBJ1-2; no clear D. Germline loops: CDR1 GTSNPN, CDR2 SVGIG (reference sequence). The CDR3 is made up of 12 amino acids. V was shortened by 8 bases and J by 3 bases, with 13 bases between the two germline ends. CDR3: CAVSVSDYGYTF. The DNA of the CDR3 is TGTGCCGTAAGCGTTTCGGACTATGGCTACACCTTC. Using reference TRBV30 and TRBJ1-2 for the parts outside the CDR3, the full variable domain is SQTIHQWPATLVQPVGSPLSLECTVEGTSNPNLYWYRQAAGRGLQLLFYSVGIGQISSEVPQNLSASRPQDRQFILSSKKLLLSDSGFYLCAVSVSDYGYTFGSGTRLTVV.

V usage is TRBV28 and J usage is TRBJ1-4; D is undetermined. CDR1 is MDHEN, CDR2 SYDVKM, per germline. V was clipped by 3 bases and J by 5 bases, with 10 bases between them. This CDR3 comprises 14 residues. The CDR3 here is CASSFQSINEKLFF. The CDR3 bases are TGTGCCAGCAGTTTCCAGTCCATAAATGAAAAACTGTTTTTT. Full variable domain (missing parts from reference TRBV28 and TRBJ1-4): DVKVTQSSRYLVKRTGEKVFLECVQDMDHENMFWYRQDPGLGLRLIYFSYDVKMKEKGDIPEGYSVSREKKERFSLILESASTNQTSMYLCASSFQSINEKLFFGSGTQLSVL.

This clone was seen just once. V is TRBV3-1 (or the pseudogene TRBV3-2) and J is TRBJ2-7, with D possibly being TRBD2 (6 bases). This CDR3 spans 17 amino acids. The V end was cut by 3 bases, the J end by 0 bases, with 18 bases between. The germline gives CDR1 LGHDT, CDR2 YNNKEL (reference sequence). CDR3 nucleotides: TGTGCCAGCAGCCAGGGCCCCGGGACTGGGAGCTCCTACGAGCAGTACTTC. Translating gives CASSQGPGTGSSYEQYF.

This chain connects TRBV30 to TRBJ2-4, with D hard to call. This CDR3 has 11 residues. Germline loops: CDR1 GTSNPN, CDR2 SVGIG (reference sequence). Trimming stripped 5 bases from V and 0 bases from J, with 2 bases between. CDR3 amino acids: CAWRAKNIQYF. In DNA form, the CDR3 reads TGTGCCTGGCGAGCCAAAAACATTCAGTACTTC. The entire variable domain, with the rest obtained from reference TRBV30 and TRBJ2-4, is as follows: SQTIHQWPATLVQPVGSPLSLECTVEGTSNPNLYWYRQAAGRGLQLLFYSVGIGQISSEVPQNLSASRPQDRQFILSSKKLLLSDSGFYLCAWRAKNIQYFGAGTRLSVL.

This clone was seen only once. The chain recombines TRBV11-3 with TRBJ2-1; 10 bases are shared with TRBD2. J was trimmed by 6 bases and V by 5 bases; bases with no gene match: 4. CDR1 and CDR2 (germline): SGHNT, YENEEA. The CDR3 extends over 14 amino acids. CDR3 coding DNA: TGTGCCAGCAGCGGCGGGACTAGCGCCAATGAGCAGTTCTTC. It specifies CASSGGTSANEQFF.

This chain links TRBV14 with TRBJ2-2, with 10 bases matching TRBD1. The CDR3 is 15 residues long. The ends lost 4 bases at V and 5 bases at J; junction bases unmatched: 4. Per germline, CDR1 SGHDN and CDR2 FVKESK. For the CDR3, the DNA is TGTGCCAGCAGCCTGACAGGGGGCTGGACCGGGGAGCTGTTTTTT. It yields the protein CASSLTGGWTGELFF. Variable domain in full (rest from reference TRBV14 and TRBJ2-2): EAGVTQFPSHSVIEKGQTVTLRCDPISGHDNLYWYRRVMGKEIKFLLHFVKESKQDESGMPNNRFLAERTGGTYSTLKVQPAELEDSGVYFCASSLTGGWTGELFFGEGSRLTVL.

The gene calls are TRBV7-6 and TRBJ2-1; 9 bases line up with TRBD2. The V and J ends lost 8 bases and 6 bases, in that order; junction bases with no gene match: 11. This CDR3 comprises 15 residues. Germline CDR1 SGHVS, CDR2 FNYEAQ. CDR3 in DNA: TGTGCCAGCGCGGGGGGGACTCCCGACTTCAATGAGCAGTTCTTC. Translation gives CASAGGTPDFNEQFF.